The 14 T cell receptor beta chains reported below all come from one sample, sequenced in a study of blood T cell repertoires in COVID-19. Data came from immunoSEQ multiplex PCR; TCRdb stores just in-frame clones and leaves some out. The sample consists of over 200,000 clones, around nine tenths of them appearing once. The sample comprised peripheral blood. Every receptor here comes from a woman aged 60-75 years with acute or convalescent COVID-19.

Only a few counts were recorded for this clone. V and J are TRBV19 and TRBJ1-1; D ambiguous. Germline CDR1 reads LNHDA; CDR2 reads SQIVND (reference sequence). Trimming stripped 6 bases from V and 4 bases from J, with 12 bases between. The CDR3 is 13 residues long. CDR3 bases: TGTGCCAGTAGACCAGACGCAGGCACTGAAGCTTTCTTT. Translated: CASRPDAGTEAFF.

The chain is built from TRBV2 and TRBJ1-1, with D unclear. The germline V gene has CDR1 SNHLY and CDR2 FYNNEI. The CDR3 has 12 residues. Trimming stripped 5 bases from V and 6 bases from J, with 10 bases between. CDR3 sequence: CASSPRRAEAFF. The CDR3 DNA reads as TGTGCCAGCAGTCCCCGACGGGCTGAAGCTTTCTTT.

V and J are TRBV29-1 and TRBJ2-7, with D possibly being TRBD2 (5 bases). The CDR3 loop spans 13 amino acids. V was trimmed by 6 bases and J by 0 bases, leaving 12 bases between them. Germline values: CDR1 SQVTM, CDR2 ANQGSEA. Written as DNA, the CDR3 is TGCAGCGTCCGGGGTGGGAGCTCCTACGAGCAGTACTTC. This encodes CSVRGGSSYEQYF.

This clone came up a few times. The chain is built from TRBV2 and TRBJ1-2; D unclear. Deletions cut 3 bases from V and 9 bases from J, with 14 bases between. The CDR3 is made up of 13 amino acids. Germline values: CDR1 SNHLY, CDR2 FYNNEI. CDR3 bases: TGTGCCAGCAGTGATCCACGAGGGTTTAGCTACACCTTC. Amino acid sequence: CASSDPRGFSYTF. The entire variable domain, with the rest obtained from reference TRBV2 and TRBJ1-2, is as follows: EPEVTQTPSHQVTQMGQEVILRCVPISNHLYFYWYRQILGQKVEFLVSFYNNEISEKSEIFDDQFSVERPDGSNFTLKIRSTKLEDSAMYFCASSDPRGFSYTFGSGTRLTVV.

The chain uses TRBV12-5 and TRBJ1-5, with D unresolved. CDR1 and CDR2 (germline): LGHNT, FRNRAP. V was clipped by 6 bases and J by 3 bases, with 27 bases between them. The length of the CDR3 is 19 residues. CDR3 DNA: TGTGCTAGTGGCGGGGAGACGATCAGGACCGAAACTCCCAATCAGCCCCAGCATTTT. Translation: CASGGETIRTETPNQPQHF.

V and J are TRBV9 and TRBJ2-7; 12 nucleotides align to TRBD1. Looked up from germline, CDR1 is SGDLS and CDR2 is YYNGEE. This CDR3 spans 17 amino acids. V shed 0 bases, J shed 4 bases, and the junction held 8 bases outside the gene matches. The CDR3 loop reads CASSVGGDRGPGYEQYF. Written as DNA, the CDR3 is TGTGCCAGCAGCGTAGGGGGGGACAGGGGGCCGGGGTACGAGCAGTACTTC.

The V gene is TRBV10-1, the J gene TRBJ2-7, with TRBD1 matching over 10 bases. This CDR3 region has 13 residues. Trimming cost V 4 bases and J 6 bases; bases outside gene matches: 3. CDR1 and CDR2 from the germline V gene are WNHNN and SYGVQD (reference sequence). Written as DNA, the CDR3 is TGCGCCAGCAGTGGCCGGGACAGGGGCGAGCAGTACTTC. Its translation: CASSGRDRGEQYF.

Only one count was recorded for this clone. The chain couples TRBV5-4 to TRBJ1-1; D is unclear. The CDR3 length is 13 residues. Germline values: CDR1 SGHNT, CDR2 YYREEE (reference sequence). The V end lost 2 bases, the J end lost 4 bases, and 9 bases lay between the germline ends. This CDR3 reads CASSLDTGTEAFF. CDR3 coding DNA: TGTGCCAGCAGCTTAGACACTGGCACTGAAGCTTTCTTT.

The V and J genes are TRBV14 and TRBJ2-2; 8 bases are shared with TRBD1. This CDR3 spans 17 amino acids. From germline, CDR1 is SGHDN and CDR2 FVKESK. The V gene end was trimmed by 4 bases and the J gene end by 5 bases; junction bases not matched to a gene: 12. The CDR3: CASSPLRTGYRTGELFF. The CDR3 DNA reads TGTGCCAGCAGCCCTTTGAGGACAGGGTATAGAACCGGGGAGCTGTTTTTT.

The chain employs TRBV30 and TRBJ2-4, with D maybe TRBD2 (6 bases). V lost 1 base to trimming and J lost 0 bases, with 16 bases between them. The germline CDR1 and CDR2 sequences are GTSNPN and SVGIG (reference sequence). This CDR3 contains 17 residues. Here the CDR3 DNA reads TGTGCCTGGAGTGCGGGGGTATATTACGTAGCCAAAAACATTCAGTACTTC. Its protein is CAWSAGVYYVAKNIQYF.

The rearrangement uses TRBV7-2 and TRBJ2-1; D perhaps matches TRBD2 (6 bases). The ends were cut back, 5 bases at V and 7 bases at J, with 18 bases in the middle. Germline assignment: CDR1 SGHTA and CDR2 FQGNSA. CDR3 length equals 15 residues. The CDR3 sequence: CASSPQVQGGNEQFF. The CDR3 nucleotides are TGTGCCAGCAGCCCTCAAGTGCAAGGAGGGAATGAGCAGTTCTTC.

This clone was seen a single time. The V gene is TRBV7-2, the J gene TRBJ2-7; 8 nucleotides agree with TRBD1. The CDR3 length is 14 residues. In germline, CDR1 is SGHTA, CDR2 FQGNSA. V trimming: 4 bases; J trimming: 3 bases; junction bases outside the gene matches: 5. CDR3 region: CASSSTGVGYEQYF. CDR3 nucleotide sequence: TGTGCCAGCAGCTCGACAGGGGTTGGCTACGAGCAGTACTTC. Filled out from reference TRBV7-2 and TRBJ2-7, the complete variable domain reads GAGVSQSPSNKVTEKGKDVELRCDPISGHTALYWYRQSLGQGLEFLIYFQGNSAPDKSGLPSDRFSAERTGGSVSTLTIQRTQQEDSAVYLCASSSTGVGYEQYFGPGTRLTVT.

The chain combines TRBV19 with TRBJ1-6; TRBD1 might be the D (6 bases). The V gene's germline CDR1 is LNHDA and CDR2 SQIVND (reference sequence). V was cut by 3 bases and J by 10 bases, with 13 bases left in between. This CDR3 contains 14 residues. The CDR3 DNA is TGTGCCAGTAGTATCAGGGGAATAGGATCACCCCTCCACTTT. The encoded protein is CASSIRGIGSPLHF.

This rearrangement joins TRBV7-5 to TRBJ2-7; the table's D call TRBD2 went unverified against the DNA. TRBV7-5 is listed as a pseudogene. This CDR3 comprises 14 residues. The CDR3 region has the DNA TGTGCCAGAAGCTCGAGCGGTCGGACCTACGAGCAGTACTTC. Residues: CARSSSGRTYEQYF.